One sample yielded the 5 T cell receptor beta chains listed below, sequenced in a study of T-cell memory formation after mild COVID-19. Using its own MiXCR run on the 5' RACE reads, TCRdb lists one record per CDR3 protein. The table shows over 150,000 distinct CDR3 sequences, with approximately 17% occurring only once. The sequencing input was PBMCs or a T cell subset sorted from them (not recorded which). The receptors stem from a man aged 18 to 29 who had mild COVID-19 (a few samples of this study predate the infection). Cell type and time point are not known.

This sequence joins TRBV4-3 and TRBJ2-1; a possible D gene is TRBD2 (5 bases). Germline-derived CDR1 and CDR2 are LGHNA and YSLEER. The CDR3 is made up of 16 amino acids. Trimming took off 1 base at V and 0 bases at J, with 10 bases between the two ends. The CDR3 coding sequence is TGCGCCAGCAGCCAAGTGGGCAGCGGCTCCTACAATGAGCAGTTCTTC. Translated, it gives CASSQVGSGSYNEQFF.

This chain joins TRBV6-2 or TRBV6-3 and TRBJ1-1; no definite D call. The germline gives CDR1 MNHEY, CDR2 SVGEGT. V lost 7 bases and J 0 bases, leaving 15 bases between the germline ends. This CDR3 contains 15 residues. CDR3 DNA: TGTGCCAGCACCGAGGGCCGGTCCATGAACACTGAAGCTTTCTTT. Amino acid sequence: CASTEGRSMNTEAFF.

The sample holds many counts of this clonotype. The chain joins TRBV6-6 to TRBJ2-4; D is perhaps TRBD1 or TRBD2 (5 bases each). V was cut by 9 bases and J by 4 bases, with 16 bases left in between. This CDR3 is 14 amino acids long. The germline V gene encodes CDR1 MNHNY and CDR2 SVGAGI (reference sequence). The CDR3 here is CASQPRDGKNIQYF. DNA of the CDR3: TGTGCCAGTCAACCCCGGGACGGTAAAAACATTCAGTACTTC.

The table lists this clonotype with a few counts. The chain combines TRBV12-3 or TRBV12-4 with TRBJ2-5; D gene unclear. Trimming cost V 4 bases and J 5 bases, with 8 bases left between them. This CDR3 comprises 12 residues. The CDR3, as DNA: TGTGCCAGCAGTTGGACCAAGGAGACCCAGTACTTC. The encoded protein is CASSWTKETQYF.

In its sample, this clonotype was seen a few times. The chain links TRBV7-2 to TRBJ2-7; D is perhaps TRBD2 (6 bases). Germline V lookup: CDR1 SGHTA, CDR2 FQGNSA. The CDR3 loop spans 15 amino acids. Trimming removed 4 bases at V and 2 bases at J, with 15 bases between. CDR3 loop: CASSWVGGAPYEQYV. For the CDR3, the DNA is TGTGCCAGCAGCTGGGTAGGAGGGGCACCCTACGAGCAGTACGTC.